Below, 9 T cell receptor beta chains from the same sample are listed, as sequenced in a study of T-cell memory formation after mild COVID-19 (dated by TCRdb to about 2021). Libraries were constructed by 5' RACE. Sequencing relied on an Illumina NovaSeq 6000. TCRdb took the public reads, trimmed them with fastp at Q25, ran MiXCR for clone calling and kept in-frame beta chains. Every distinct CDR3 protein forms one entry, paired with its most common genes and DNA. The sample profile shows roughly 370,000 distinct CDR3 sequences; about 16% of them were found once. The ten most abundant clones make up 20% to 25% of the sample. The sequenced sample consisted of PBMCs or a T cell subset sorted from them (not recorded which). These receptors originate from a man aged 18 to 29 who had mild COVID-19 (a few samples of this study predate the infection). The sample titles of this study are shuffled in the database, so cell type and time point are left out; the donor was told from shared clones.

This clonotype showed up many times. The chain employs TRBV6-6 and TRBJ2-3; weak D call: TRBD2 (5 bases). V lost 2 bases to trimming and J lost 4 bases, with 10 bases between them. Germline CDR1 and CDR2: MNHNY and SVGAGI (reference sequence). CDR3 length: 14 amino acids. The CDR3 DNA follows: TGTGCCAGCAGTTACAAGCCGGAGGCAGATACGCAGTATTTT. It encodes CASSYKPEADTQYF.

This clonotype was seen more than once but under ten times. V and J are TRBV6-6 and TRBJ2-5; TRBD2 is a possible D gene (6 bases). The CDR3 sequence is 14 residues long. Germline CDR1 and CDR2: MNHNY and SVGAGI (reference sequence). Trimming shortened V by 6 bases and J by 1 base, and 12 bases separated the two germline ends. The CDR3: CASRPGVAQETQYF. The CDR3 DNA is TGTGCCAGCAGGCCGGGAGTCGCCCAAGAGACCCAGTACTTC.

This clonotype was detected a few times. In nucleotides, the CDR3 is TGCGCCAGCAGCCGTGAAGTCAGGGAGCGAGAGACCCAGTACTTC. Its protein is CASSREVRERETQYF. The V gene is TRBV5-1, the J gene TRBJ2-5, with D perhaps TRBD1 or TRBD2 (5 bases each). Looked up from germline, CDR1 is SGHRS and CDR2 is YFSETQ. CDR3 size: 15 residues. V lost 4 bases and J 4 bases, leaving 17 bases between the germline ends.

This clonotype was seen repeatedly, ten times or more. This rearrangement joins TRBV5-1 to TRBJ2-2; D is unresolved. Germline V gene sequence: CDR1 SGHRS, CDR2 YFSETQ. There are 13 residues in the CDR3. V was pared by 3 bases and J by 5 bases, with 8 bases between. CDR3 amino acids: CASSSDGTGELFF. CDR3 nucleotide sequence: TGCGCCAGCAGCTCGGACGGAACCGGGGAGCTGTTTTTT. Complete variable domain (other parts from reference TRBV5-1 and TRBJ2-2): KAGVTQTPRYLIKTRGQQVTLSCSPISGHRSVSWYQQTPGQGLQFLFEYFSETQRNKGNFPGRFSGRQFSNSRSEMNVSTLELGDSALYLCASSSDGTGELFFGEGSRLTVL.

This clonotype was seen a few times. This rearrangement joins TRBV18 to TRBJ1-1; possibly TRBD1 for D (5 bases). V was clipped by 3 bases and J by 3 bases, with 8 bases between them. The CDR3 is made up of 13 amino acids. Germline loops: CDR1 KGHSH, CDR2 LQKENI. The CDR3 DNA follows: TGTGCCAGCTCACCTGGGGCGGACACTGAAGCTTTCTTT. It specifies CASSPGADTEAFF.

The gene calls are TRBV18 and TRBJ2-4; D might be TRBD2 (6 bases). This CDR3 has 16 residues. The V end lost 5 bases, the J end lost 8 bases, and 22 bases lay between the germline ends. CDR1 and CDR2 from the germline V gene are KGHSH and LQKENI. The CDR3 DNA sequence: TGTGCCAGCTCATCGTCAAACGGGGCTACGGGGGACATTCAGTACTTC. It yields the protein CASSSSNGATGDIQYF. The entire variable domain, with the rest obtained from reference TRBV18 and TRBJ2-4, is as follows: NAGVMQNPRHLVRRRGQEARLRCSPMKGHSHVYWYRQLPEEGLKFMVYLQKENIIDESGMPKERFSAEFPKEGPSILRIQQVVRGDSAAYFCASSSSNGATGDIQYFGAGTRLSVL.

This clonotype was seen ten or more times. The chain joins TRBV7-9 to TRBJ2-6; 9 positions match TRBD1. The CDR3 extends over 17 amino acids. The J segment lost 0 bases and the V segment lost 3 bases, leaving 3 bases of the junction unmatched. Germline CDR1 and CDR2: SEHNR and FQNEAQ (reference sequence). CDR3 bases: TGTGCCAGCAGCTTGGGACAGGGCGTCTCTGGGGCCAACGTCCTGACTTTC. This sequence encodes CASSLGQGVSGANVLTF.

The chain recombines TRBV4-3 with TRBJ1-1, with D perhaps TRBD1 (5 bases). V lost 0 bases to trimming and J lost 3 bases, with 11 bases between them. CDR3 length: 15 amino acids. Germline V lookup: CDR1 LGHNA, CDR2 YSLEER. CDR3 bases: TGCGCCAGCAGCCAAGATCTACGGGGACACACTGAAGCTTTCTTT. Its translation: CASSQDLRGHTEAFF.

This clonotype was detected only a few times. This chain connects TRBV19 to TRBJ1-5; D is perhaps TRBD1 (5 bases). V was cut by 3 bases and J by 4 bases, with 10 bases left in between. Per the germline V gene, CDR1 is LNHDA and CDR2 is SQIVND (reference sequence). This CDR3 has 14 amino acids. The CDR3 loop reads CASSIRTPNQPQHF. CDR3 bases: TGTGCCAGTAGTATCCGGACACCTAATCAGCCCCAGCATTTT.